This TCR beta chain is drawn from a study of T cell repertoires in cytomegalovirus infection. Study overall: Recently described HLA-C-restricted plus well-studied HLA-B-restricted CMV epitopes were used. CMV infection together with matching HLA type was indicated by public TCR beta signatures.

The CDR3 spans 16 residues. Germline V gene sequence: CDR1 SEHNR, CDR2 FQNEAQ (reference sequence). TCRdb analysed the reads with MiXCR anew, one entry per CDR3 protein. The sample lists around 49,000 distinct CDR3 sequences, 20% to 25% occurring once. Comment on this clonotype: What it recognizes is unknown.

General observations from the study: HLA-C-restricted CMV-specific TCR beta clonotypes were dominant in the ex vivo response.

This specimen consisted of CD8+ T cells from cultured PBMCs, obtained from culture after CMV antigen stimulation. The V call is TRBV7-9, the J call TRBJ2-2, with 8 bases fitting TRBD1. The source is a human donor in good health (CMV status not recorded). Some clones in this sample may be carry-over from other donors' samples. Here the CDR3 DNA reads TGTGCACTCCTCGAAAGCGGCAGGGGGCACTCCGGGGAGCTGTTTTTT. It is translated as CALLESGRGHSGELFF.